This TCR beta chain was captured in a study of shared clonotypes between healthy human individuals. Details on this clone: The antigen is undetermined.

Donors, healthy HIV-negative adults, lacked recent acute infections or vaccinations. Findings and caveats of the study: With several donors compared, about 5% of naive CD4 clonotypes were shared.

Each cell subset's genomic DNA was divided evenly among several immunoSEQ plates. The method was immunoSEQ multiplex PCR; TCRdb's version includes in-frame clones alone and lacks a portion of them. The table includes about 100,000 clones, 68% detected once. The specimen was memory CD8+ T cells sorted from blood. The subset here: CD45RO+ cells pooled with CCR7-negative TemRA cells. This clonotype originated in a man aged 30 to 45 in good health.

CDR3 loop: CASSILATPYQADTQYF. In DNA, the CDR3 is TGTGCCAGTAGTATACTAGCGACCCCTTACCAGGCAGATACGCAGTATTTT. This chain connects TRBV19 to TRBJ2-3; D might be TRBD2 (6 bases). Trimming pared 2 bases from V and 4 bases from J, leaving 19 bases between. The V gene's germline CDR1 is LNHDA and CDR2 SQIVND (reference sequence). This CDR3 region has 17 residues.